This passage covers 19 T cell receptor beta chains from one sample sequenced in a study of early T cells in non-severe SARS-CoV-2 infection. TCRdb used MiXCR to reprocess the 5' RACE reads, holding one entry per CDR3 protein. There are approximately 64,000 distinct CDR3 sequences in the sample; 20% occur only once, and about 15% lies in the top ten. The specimen comprised whole blood, sampled at baseline. The receptor set was obtained from an adult who was a healthcare worker with PCR-confirmed SARS-CoV-2 infection or an uninfected control (not recorded which).

The genes are TRBV20-1 and TRBJ2-3; TRBD1 might be the D (5 bases). V dropped 0 bases and J dropped 2 bases, with 6 bases sitting between them. CDR1 DFQATT and CDR2 SNEGSKA come from the germline V gene (reference sequence). CDR3 length: 13 residues. CDR3 bases: TGCAGTGCTAGAGAAGGGGTCACAGATACGCAGTATTTT. Translation: CSAREGVTDTQYF.

There are a few counts of this clonotype. The gene calls are TRBV9 and TRBJ1-3; no definite D call. V dropped 0 bases and J dropped 8 bases, with 18 bases sitting between them. Germline V gene sequence: CDR1 SGDLS, CDR2 YYNGEE. The CDR3 is 16 residues long. CDR3 DNA sequence: TGTGCCAGCAGCGTAGTAGCCAACCGTGGATGGGACACCATATATTTT. Its protein is CASSVVANRGWDTIYF. The entire variable domain, with the rest obtained from reference TRBV9 and TRBJ1-3, is as follows: DSGVTQTPKHLITATGQRVTLRCSPRSGDLSVYWYQQSLDQGLQFLIQYYNGEERAKGNILERFSAQQFPDLHSELNLSSLELGDSALYFCASSVVANRGWDTIYFGEGSWLTVV.

This clonotype was found a few times. This rearrangement joins TRBV30 to TRBJ2-3; D gene unclear. V lost 4 bases and J 4 bases, leaving 9 bases between the germline ends. Germline CDR1 is GTSNPN and CDR2 is SVGIG (reference sequence). The CDR3 covers 12 residues. The CDR3 loop is CAWNLGPDTQYF. The CDR3 nucleotides read TGTGCCTGGAACCTCGGGCCAGATACGCAGTATTTT.

The chain carries TRBV7-9 and TRBJ2-1; D might be TRBD2 (5 bases). This CDR3 region has 14 residues. With 3 bases removed from V and 0 bases from J, the gap between germline ends came to 6 bases. Germline values: CDR1 SEHNR, CDR2 FQNEAQ (reference sequence). Here the CDR3 DNA reads TGTGCCAGCAGCTTGGGAGTCTCCTACAATGAGCAGTTCTTC. Translating gives CASSLGVSYNEQFF.

The V and J genes are TRBV30 and TRBJ1-1, with D possibly matching TRBD1 (5 bases). Trimming stripped 4 bases from V and 1 base from J, with 16 bases between. Germline V CDR1 and CDR2: GTSNPN, SVGIG (reference sequence). The length of the CDR3 is 15 residues. Written as DNA, the CDR3 is TGTGCCTGGACCCAAGTTGGGACGGCGAACACTGAAGCTTTCTTT. Translated: CAWTQVGTANTEAFF.

J is TRBJ2-7 and V is TRBV9, with 7 bases that match TRBD1. Germline V lookup: CDR1 SGDLS, CDR2 YYNGEE. This CDR3 has 14 residues. V was pared by 0 bases and J by 2 bases, with 2 bases of the junction left unmatched. CDR3 sequence: CASSVGQGAYEQYF. The CDR3 DNA reads TGTGCCAGCAGCGTAGGGCAGGGGGCCTACGAGCAGTACTTC.

This clonotype was counted a few times. The genes are TRBV11-2 and TRBJ2-1; D not certain. Germline values: CDR1 SGHAT, CDR2 FQNNGV. The ends were cut back, 3 bases at V and 0 bases at J, with 3 bases in the middle. The CDR3 has 13 residues. Here the CDR3 reads CASSFVSYNEQFF. For the CDR3, the DNA is TGTGCCAGCAGCTTCGTCTCCTACAATGAGCAGTTCTTC.

This clonotype was detected only a few times. The chain employs TRBV29-1 and TRBJ2-7; no reliable D call. The CDR3 totals 13 residues. Germline V gene sequence: CDR1 SQVTM, CDR2 ANQGSEA. Trimming removed 4 bases from V and 1 base from J, with 11 bases in between. CDR3 in amino acids: CSVADELSYEQYF. The CDR3 nucleotides are TGCAGCGTTGCCGACGAGCTTTCCTACGAGCAGTACTTC.

The rearrangement joins TRBV19 to TRBJ1-5; 7 bases fit TRBD1. The CDR3 covers 17 residues. The germline V gene has CDR1 LNHDA and CDR2 SQIVND (reference sequence). V was pared by 4 bases and J by 4 bases, with 13 bases of the junction left unmatched. The chain's CDR3 is CASSTTGTAGPNQPQHF. For the CDR3, the DNA is TGTGCCAGTAGTACAACCGGGACAGCGGGGCCAAATCAGCCCCAGCATTTT.

This clonotype was picked up a small number of times. This chain connects TRBV7-9 to TRBJ2-1; 7 positions match TRBD1. V lost 5 bases, J lost 5 bases, and 9 bases stayed unmatched. This CDR3 region has 15 residues. Germline lookup yields CDR1 SEHNR and CDR2 FQNEAQ (reference sequence). The CDR3 region is CASSPRDSYNNEQFF. The CDR3 bases are TGTGCCAGCAGCCCCCGGGACAGTTACAACAATGAGCAGTTCTTC.

The rearrangement links TRBV5-1 to TRBJ1-1, with D maybe TRBD1 (5 bases). The V gene lost 4 bases and the J gene lost 7 bases, with 14 bases spanning the gap. The CDR3 has 13 amino acids. Per germline, CDR1 SGHRS and CDR2 YFSETQ. The DNA of the CDR3 is TGCGCCAGCAGCCAAATGCGGGACGGTGAAGCTTTCTTT. It encodes CASSQMRDGEAFF.

V gene TRBV29-1 combines with J gene TRBJ2-3; 8 nucleotides line up with TRBD2. Germline CDR1 is SQVTM and CDR2 is ANQGSEA. The trim removed 5 bases at V and 1 base at J, leaving 2 bases unmatched. This CDR3 is 13 amino acids long. In nucleotides, the CDR3 is TGCAGCGTTCGGCGGGGGGGCACAGATACGCAGTATTTT. Protein sequence: CSVRRGGTDTQYF.

This chain uses TRBV3-1 with TRBJ1-6, with 9 bases lining up with TRBD1. The CDR3 has 16 residues. Germline trimming cut 0 bases from V and 9 bases from J; bases unmatched to any gene: 6. Germline-derived CDR1 and CDR2 are LGHDT and YNNKEL (reference sequence). CDR3 residues: CASSQDSGTGSSPLHF. The CDR3 coding sequence is TGTGCCAGCAGCCAAGACTCCGGGACAGGGAGTTCACCCCTCCACTTT.

The chain carries TRBV28 and TRBJ2-5; D is ambiguous. The CDR3 runs 14 residues. Per germline, CDR1 MDHEN and CDR2 SYDVKM. The V and J ends lost 8 bases and 2 bases respectively, with 15 bases between them. CDR3 in DNA: TGTGCCAGCGGTGGAAGGGAACGGCAAGAGACCCAGTACTTC. Encoded protein: CASGGRERQETQYF.

The rearrangement links TRBV12-3 or TRBV12-4 to TRBJ2-3; D remains unclear. V was cut by 4 bases and J by 6 bases, with 11 bases left in between. CDR3 length: 13 amino acids. CDR3 nucleotide sequence: TGTGCCAGCAGTTCGTTTGGCCGCGATACGCAGTATTTT. Protein: CASSSFGRDTQYF.

The V and J genes are TRBV7-8 and TRBJ2-1; TRBD2 might be the D (6 bases). V was cut by 5 bases and J by 2 bases, with 16 bases left in between. The germline CDR1 and CDR2 sequences are SGHVS and FQNEAQ. The CDR3 has 16 residues. The CDR3 sequence: CASSHNAGRTYNEQFF. DNA for the CDR3: TGTGCCAGCAGCCATAACGCGGGGCGCACCTACAATGAGCAGTTCTTC. The variable domain in full, with the rest retrieved from reference TRBV7-8 and TRBJ2-1, is GAGVSQSPRYKVAKRGQDVALRCDPISGHVSLFWYQQALGQGPEFLTYFQNEAQLDKSGLPSDRFFAERPEGSVSTLKIQRTQQEDSAVYLCASSHNAGRTYNEQFFGPGTRLTVL.

The chain recombines TRBV6-6 with TRBJ2-7; TRBD1 is a possible D gene (5 bases). This CDR3 comprises 15 residues. Germline values: CDR1 MNHNY, CDR2 SVGAGI (reference sequence). V was trimmed by 0 bases and J by 0 bases, leaving 9 bases between them. The CDR3 reads CASSYSGQSSYEQYF. DNA of the CDR3: TGTGCCAGCAGTTACTCGGGGCAGAGCTCCTACGAGCAGTACTTC.

This clonotype turned up a few times. V and J are TRBV20-1 and TRBJ1-5; TRBD1 is a possible D gene (5 bases). CDR3 length equals 14 residues. The germline CDR1 and CDR2 sequences are DFQATT and SNEGSKA (reference sequence). Trimming left V 5 bases short and J 9 bases short, with 20 bases between. The DNA for the CDR3 is TGCAGTGCTGGACCAGGGACGGGACTCTCGCCCCAGCATTTT. Translated, it gives CSAGPGTGLSPQHF.

This clonotype was counted only a few times. The rearrangement joins TRBV30 to TRBJ1-4; tentatively, D is TRBD1 (5 bases). The germline V gene has CDR1 GTSNPN and CDR2 SVGIG (reference sequence). CDR3 size: 13 residues. The germline V and J ends were trimmed by 1 base and 8 bases, with 11 bases remaining between them. The CDR3 nucleotides are TGTGCCTGGAGTGCCCCAGGGCCAGAAAAACTGTTTTTT. Protein sequence: CAWSAPGPEKLFF.